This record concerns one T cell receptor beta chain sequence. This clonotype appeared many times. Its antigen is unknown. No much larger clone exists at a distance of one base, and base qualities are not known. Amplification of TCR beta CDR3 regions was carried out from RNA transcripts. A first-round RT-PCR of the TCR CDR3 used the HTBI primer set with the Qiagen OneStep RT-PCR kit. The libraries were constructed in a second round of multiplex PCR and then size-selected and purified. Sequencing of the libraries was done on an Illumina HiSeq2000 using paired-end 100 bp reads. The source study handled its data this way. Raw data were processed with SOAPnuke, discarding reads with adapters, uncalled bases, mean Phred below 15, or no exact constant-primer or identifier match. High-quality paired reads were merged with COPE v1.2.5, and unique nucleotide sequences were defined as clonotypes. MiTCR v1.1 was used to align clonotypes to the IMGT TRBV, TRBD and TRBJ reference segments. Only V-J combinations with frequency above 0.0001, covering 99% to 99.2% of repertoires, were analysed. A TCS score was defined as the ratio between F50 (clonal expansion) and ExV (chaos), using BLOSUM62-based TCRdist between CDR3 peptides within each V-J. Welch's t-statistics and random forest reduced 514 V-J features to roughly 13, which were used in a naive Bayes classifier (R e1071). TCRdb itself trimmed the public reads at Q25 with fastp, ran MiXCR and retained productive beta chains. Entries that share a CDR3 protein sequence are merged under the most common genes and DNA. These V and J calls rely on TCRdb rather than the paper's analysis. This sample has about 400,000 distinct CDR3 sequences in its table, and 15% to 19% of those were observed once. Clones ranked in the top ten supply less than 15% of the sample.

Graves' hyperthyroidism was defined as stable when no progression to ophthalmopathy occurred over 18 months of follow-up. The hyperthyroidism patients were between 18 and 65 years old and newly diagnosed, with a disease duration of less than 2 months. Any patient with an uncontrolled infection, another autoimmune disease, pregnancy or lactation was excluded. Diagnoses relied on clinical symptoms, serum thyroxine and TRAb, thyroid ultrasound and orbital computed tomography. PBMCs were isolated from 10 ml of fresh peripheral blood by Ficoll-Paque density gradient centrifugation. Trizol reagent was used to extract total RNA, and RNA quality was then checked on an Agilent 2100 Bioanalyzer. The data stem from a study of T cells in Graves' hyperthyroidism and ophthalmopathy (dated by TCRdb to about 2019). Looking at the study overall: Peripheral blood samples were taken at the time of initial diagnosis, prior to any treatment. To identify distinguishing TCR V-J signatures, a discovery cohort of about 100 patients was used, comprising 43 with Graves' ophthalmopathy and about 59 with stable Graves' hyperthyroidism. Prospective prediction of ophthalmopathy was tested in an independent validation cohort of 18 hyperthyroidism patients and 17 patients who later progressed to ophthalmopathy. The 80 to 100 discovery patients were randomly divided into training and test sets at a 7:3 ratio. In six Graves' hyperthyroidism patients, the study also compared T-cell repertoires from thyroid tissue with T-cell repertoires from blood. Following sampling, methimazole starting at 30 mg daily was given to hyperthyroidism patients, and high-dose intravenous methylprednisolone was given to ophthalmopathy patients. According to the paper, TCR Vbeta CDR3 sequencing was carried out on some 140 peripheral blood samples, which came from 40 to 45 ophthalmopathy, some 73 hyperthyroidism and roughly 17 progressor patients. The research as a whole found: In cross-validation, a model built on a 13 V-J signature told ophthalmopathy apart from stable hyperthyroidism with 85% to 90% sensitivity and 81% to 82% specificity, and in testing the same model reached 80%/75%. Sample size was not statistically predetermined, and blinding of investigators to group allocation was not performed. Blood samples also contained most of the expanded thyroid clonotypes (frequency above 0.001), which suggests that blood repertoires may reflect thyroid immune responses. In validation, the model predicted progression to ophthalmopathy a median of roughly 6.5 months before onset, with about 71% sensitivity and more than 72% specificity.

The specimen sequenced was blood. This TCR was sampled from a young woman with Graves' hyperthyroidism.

The CDR3 region reads CASSSTRLAGALGEQFF. At the DNA level, the sequence is TGTGCCAGCAGTTCGACTAGACTAGCGGGGGCTCTAGGTGAGCAGTTCTTC. The rearrangement joined TRBV6-2 or TRBV6-3 to TRBJ2-1; 12 middle bases align to TRBD2. Counted from cysteine to phenylalanine, this CDR3 has 17 amino acids. The DNA shown is the 51-base CDR3, in frame from base 1. The germline V gene supplies CDR1 MNHEY and CDR2 SVGEGT. V lost 4 bases and J lost 9 bases, and the count of bases not matched to a germline gene is 13.